The 2 T cell receptor beta chains in this list originate from one sample, sequenced in a study of blood T cell repertoires in COVID-19 (dated by TCRdb to the early 2020s). Library method: the immunoSEQ multiplex PCR assay. TCRdb limited this immuneACCESS table to in-frame rearrangements with V and J called. A share of clones is missing; checked studies link under half to unresolved V genes, and the rest is unexplained. Present in this sample are approximately 58,000 clones, roughly 84% of which were seen just once. The ten largest clones take up roughly 5% of the sample. The sample taken for sequencing was peripheral blood. These receptors originate from a man aged 35 to 55 with active COVID-19.

This clone was recorded a few times. The rearrangement joins TRBV7-2 to TRBJ2-5; a weak D match, TRBD2 (7 bases). The V gene lost 8 bases and the J gene lost 2 bases, with 15 bases spanning the gap. The CDR3 spans 14 residues. CDR1 is SGHTA and CDR2 is FQGNSA in the germline V gene. CDR3 in amino acids: CASRRGGGQETQYF. The CDR3 coding sequence is TGTGCCAGCCGGCGGGGAGGGGGTCAAGAGACCCAGTACTTC.

This clone was recorded only once. This rearrangement joins TRBV7-9 to TRBJ2-1, with D possibly matching TRBD2 (6 bases). V dropped 8 bases and J dropped 5 bases, with 10 bases sitting between them. The germline V gene has CDR1 SEHNR and CDR2 FQNEAQ (reference sequence). The CDR3 spans 12 residues. CDR3: CASRLANNEQFF. The DNA of the CDR3 is TGTGCCAGCCGTCTAGCGAACAATGAGCAGTTCTTC. Full variable domain (remainder filled in from reference TRBV7-9 and TRBJ2-1): DTGVSQNPRHKITKRGQNVTFRCDPISEHNRLYWYRQTLGQGPEFLTYFQNEAQLEKSRLLSDRFSAERPKGSFSTLEIQRTEQGDSAMYLCASRLANNEQFFGPGTRLTVL.